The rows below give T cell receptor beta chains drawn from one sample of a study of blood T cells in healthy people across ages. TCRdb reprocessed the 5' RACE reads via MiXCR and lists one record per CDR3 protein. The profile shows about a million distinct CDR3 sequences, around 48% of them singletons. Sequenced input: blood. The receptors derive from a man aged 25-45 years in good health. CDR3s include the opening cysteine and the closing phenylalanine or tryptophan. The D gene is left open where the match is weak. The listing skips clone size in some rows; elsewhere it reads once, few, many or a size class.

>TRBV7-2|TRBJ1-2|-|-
TGTGCCAGCAGCTCCCCTCTTACACTCTATGGCTACACCTTC
CASSSPLTLYGYTF
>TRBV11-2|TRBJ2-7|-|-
TGTGCCAGCAGCTTAGAGGCAAAGAGCTCCTACGAGCAGTACTTC
CASSLEAKSSYEQYF
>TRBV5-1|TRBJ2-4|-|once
TGCGCCAGTCCGCCGTCCCCTTGGGCGAACATTCAGTACTTC
CASPPSPWANIQYF
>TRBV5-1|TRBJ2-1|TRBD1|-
TGCGCCAGCAGCTCGACAGGGGTGGGCTACAATGAGCAGTTCTTC
CASSSTGVGYNEQFF
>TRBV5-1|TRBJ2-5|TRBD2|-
TGCGCCAGCAGATCCACTAGCGGGGGGTCACAAGAGACCCAGTACTTC
CASRSTSGGSQETQYF
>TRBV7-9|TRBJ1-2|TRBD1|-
TGTGCCAGCAGCCCGGGACAGGGGAGTGTACTAGATGGCTACACCTTC
CASSPGQGSVLDGYTF
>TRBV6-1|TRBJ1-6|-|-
TGTGCCAGCAGTGATGAGATACCACCCCTCCACTTT
CASSDEIPPLHF
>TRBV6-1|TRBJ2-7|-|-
TGTGCCAGCAGACAAGTAGAACGGGGGATATACGAGCAGTACTTC
CASRQVERGIYEQYF
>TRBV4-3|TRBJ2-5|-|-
TGCGCCAGCAGCCGGTCCCGGACACCACAAGAGACCCAGTACTTC
CASSRSRTPQETQYF
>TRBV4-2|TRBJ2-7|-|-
TGTGCCAGCAGCCAAGAGATGGAAACCTACTCCTACGAGCAGTACTTC
CASSQEMETYSYEQYF
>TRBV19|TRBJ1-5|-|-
TGTGCCAGTAGAGCACACAAAGCCGTTAATCAGCCCCAGCATTTT
CASRAHKAVNQPQHF
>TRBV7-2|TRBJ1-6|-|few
TGTGCCAGCAGCCTCACTCAGGGGCAATCACCCCTCCACTTT
CASSLTQGQSPLHF
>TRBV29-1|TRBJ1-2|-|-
TGCAGCGTTGAAGATATCGGCAGGGTGGACTATGGCTACACCTTC
CSVEDIGRVDYGYTF
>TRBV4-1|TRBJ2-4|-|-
TGCGCCAGCAGCCAAGTAAACAGGGCCTACGAGCAGTCCTTC
CASSQVNRAYEQSF
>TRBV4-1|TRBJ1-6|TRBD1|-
TGCGCCAGCAGCCGGACTGGGGACAGCTATTCACCCCTCCACTTT
CASSRTGDSYSPLHF
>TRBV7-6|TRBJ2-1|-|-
TGTGCCAGCAGCTTAGACCACGGGGTTTACAATGAGCAGTTCTTC
CASSLDHGVYNEQFF
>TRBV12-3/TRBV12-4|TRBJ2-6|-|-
TGTGCCACCTTGGAGGACTCTGGGGCCAACGTCCTGACTTTC
CATLEDSGANVLTF
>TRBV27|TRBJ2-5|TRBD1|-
TGTGCCAGCAGCCTAAAACCGGGACAGATGAAAGAGACCCAGTACTTC
CASSLKPGQMKETQYF
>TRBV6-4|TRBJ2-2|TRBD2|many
TGTGCCAGCAGTCTTAGCGGGGGTGACACCGGGGAGCTGTTTTTT
CASSLSGGDTGELFF
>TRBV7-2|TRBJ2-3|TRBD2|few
TGTGCCAGCAGCTTAGGTCTAGCGGGGGGGCCCACAGATACGCAGTATTTT
CASSLGLAGGPTDTQYF
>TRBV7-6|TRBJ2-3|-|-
TGTGCCAGCAGCCCCCTGGCAGGGTTCGTGAAGGATACGCAGTATTTT
CASSPLAGFVKDTQYF
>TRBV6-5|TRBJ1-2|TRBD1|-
TGTGCCAGCAGTTACTCCGGGGGACAGATTAACTATGGCTACACCTTC
CASSYSGGQINYGYTF
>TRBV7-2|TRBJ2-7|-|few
TGTGCCAGCAGCTTAGTAGCGCGGGGCTCCTACGAGCAGTACTTC
CASSLVARGSYEQYF
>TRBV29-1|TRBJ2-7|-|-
TGCAGCGTTCTTCGGGACCACAATGAGCAGTACTTC
CSVLRDHNEQYF
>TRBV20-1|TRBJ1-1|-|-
TGCAGTGCGCGGGGGGACACCAGATTGAACACTGAAGCTTTCTTT
CSARGDTRLNTEAFF
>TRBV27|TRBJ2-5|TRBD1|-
TGTGCCAGCAGTGCCGGACAGGGGGACGGGCAGTACTTC
CASSAGQGDGQYF
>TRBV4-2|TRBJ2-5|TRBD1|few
TGTGCCAGCAGCCGCGGACAGGGAGGTCAAGAGACCCAGTACTTC
CASSRGQGGQETQYF
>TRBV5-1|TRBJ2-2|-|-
TGCGCCAGCAGCGTCCGGGACACCACCGGGGAGCTGTTTTTT
CASSVRDTTGELFF
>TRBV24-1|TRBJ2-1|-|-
TGTGCCACCAGCAGGGAGGTCAATGAGCAGTTCTTC
CATSREVNEQFF
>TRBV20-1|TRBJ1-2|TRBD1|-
TGCAGTGCTAGTGGGGACAGGGTCTATGGCTACACCTTC
CSASGDRVYGYTF
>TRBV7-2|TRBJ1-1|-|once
TGTGCCAGCAGCTTAGGGCCGGGCCGCTTGGACACTGAAGCTTTCTTT
CASSLGPGRLDTEAFF
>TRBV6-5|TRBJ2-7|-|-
TGTGCCAGCAGTTACCTTAGACAGGCGGTTGACGAGCAGTACTTC
CASSYLRQAVDEQYF
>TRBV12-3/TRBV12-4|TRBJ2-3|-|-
TGTGCCAGCAGAGAACGGGAAGATACGCAGTATTTT
CASREREDTQYF
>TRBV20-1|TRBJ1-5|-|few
TGCAGTGCTACCGGGGGCAATCAGCCCCAGCATTTT
CSATGGNQPQHF
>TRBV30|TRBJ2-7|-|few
TGTGCCTGGAGTGTTGGGAGCTCCTACGAGCAGTACTTC
CAWSVGSSYEQYF
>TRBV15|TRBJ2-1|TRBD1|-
TGTGCCACCAGCGCCGGGACAGGGATGTTTTTGTTCGATGAGCAGTTCTTC
CATSAGTGMFLFDEQFF